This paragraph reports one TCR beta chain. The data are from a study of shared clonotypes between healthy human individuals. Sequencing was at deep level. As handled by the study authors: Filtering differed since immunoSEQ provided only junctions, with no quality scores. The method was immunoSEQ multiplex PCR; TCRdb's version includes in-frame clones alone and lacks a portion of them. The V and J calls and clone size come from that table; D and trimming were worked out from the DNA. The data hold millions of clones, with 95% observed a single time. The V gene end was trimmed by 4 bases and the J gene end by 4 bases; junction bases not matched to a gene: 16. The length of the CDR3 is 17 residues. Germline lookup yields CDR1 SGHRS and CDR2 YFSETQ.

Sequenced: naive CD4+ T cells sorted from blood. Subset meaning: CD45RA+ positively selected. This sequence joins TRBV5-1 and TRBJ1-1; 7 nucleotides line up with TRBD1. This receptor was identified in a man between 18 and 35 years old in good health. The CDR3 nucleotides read TGCGCCAGCAGCGTGGGACAGAGGGGAAATGTCGGCACTGAAGCTTTCTTT. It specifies CASSVGQRGNVGTEAFF.